This record concerns one T cell receptor (beta chain) sequence. This record belongs to a study of identical twins. TCRdb itself ran the 5' RACE reads through MiXCR, one entry per CDR3 protein. The sample includes about 520,000 distinct CDR3 sequences, 20% to 25% of them seen just once. Germline V gene lookup returns CDR1 LGHDT and CDR2 YNNKEL (reference sequence). CDR3 size: 18 residues. V was pared by 4 bases and J by 6 bases, with 14 bases of the junction left unmatched. The same sample was also studied in work on T cells expressing NK-cell markers. That report adds: A few donors' CD3+CD56-NKG2C+ cells were dominated by the same clonotypes.

The chain recombines TRBV3-1 with TRBJ2-1; 11 bases line up with TRBD2. The sample was CD4+ T cells sorted from blood. The receptor was isolated from a woman aged 18-29 years in good health. The CDR3 coding sequence is TGTGCCAGCAGCCCTTGGGGTAGCGGGGGGGCCAGAGTCAATGAGCAGTTCTTC. This gives the protein CASSPWGSGGARVNEQFF.